This T cell receptor beta chain was found in a study of neurological immune-mediated disorders. Ten or more counts support this clonotype. The cDNA came from 5'RACE, which used 10-nucleotide random UMIs. One entry per CDR3 protein results from TCRdb running MiXCR on the 5' RACE reads. The profile covers fewer than 45,000 distinct CDR3 sequences, with more than 2% appearing a single time and roughly 12% taken by the ten largest. The CDR3 contains 15 residues. V lost 0 bases to trimming and J lost 2 bases, with 11 bases between them. CDR1 and CDR2 from the germline V gene are DFQATT and SNEGSKA (reference sequence).

Sample: PBMCs. This TCR was sampled from a man younger than 40 with multiple sclerosis. V gene TRBV20-1 combines with J gene TRBJ1-5; D uncertain. This CDR3 reads CSARDEGAGNQPQHF. In DNA, the CDR3 is TGCAGTGCTAGAGACGAGGGCGCTGGCAATCAGCCCCAGCATTTT.